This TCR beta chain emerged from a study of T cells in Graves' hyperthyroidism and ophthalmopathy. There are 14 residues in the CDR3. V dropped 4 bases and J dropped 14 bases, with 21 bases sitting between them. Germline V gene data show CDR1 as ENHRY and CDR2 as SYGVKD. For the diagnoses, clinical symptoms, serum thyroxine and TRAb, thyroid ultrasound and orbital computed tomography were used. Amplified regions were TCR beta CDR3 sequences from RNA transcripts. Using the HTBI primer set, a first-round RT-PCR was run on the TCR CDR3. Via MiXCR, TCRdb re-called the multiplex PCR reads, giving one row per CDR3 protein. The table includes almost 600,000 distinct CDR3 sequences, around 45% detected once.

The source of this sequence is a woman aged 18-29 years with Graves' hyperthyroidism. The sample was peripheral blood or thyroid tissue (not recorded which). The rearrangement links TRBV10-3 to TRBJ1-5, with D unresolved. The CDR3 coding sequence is TGTGCCATCAGTGCCTTAGCGGGAGTCGACAATGAGCATTTT. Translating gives CAISALAGVDNEHF.